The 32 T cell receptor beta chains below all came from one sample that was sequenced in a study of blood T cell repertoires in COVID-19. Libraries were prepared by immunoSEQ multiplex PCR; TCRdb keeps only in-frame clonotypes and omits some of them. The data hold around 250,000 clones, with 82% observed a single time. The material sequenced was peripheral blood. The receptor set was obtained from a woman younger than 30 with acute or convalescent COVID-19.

This CDR3 is CATSDWSEIAGVPGELFF. CDR3 sequence (DNA): TGTGCCACCAGTGATTGGTCCGAGATAGCGGGAGTTCCCGGGGAGCTGTTTTTT. This chain uses TRBV24-1 with TRBJ2-2; 9 bases map to TRBD2. V shed 2 bases and J 6 bases; nucleotides not matched to a gene: 12. CDR3 length equals 18 residues. Germline V lookup: CDR1 KGHDR, CDR2 SFDVKD.

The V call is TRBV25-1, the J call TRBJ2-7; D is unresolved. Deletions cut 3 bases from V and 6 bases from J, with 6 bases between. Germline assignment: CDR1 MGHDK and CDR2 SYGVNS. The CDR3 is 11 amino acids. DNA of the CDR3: TGTGCCAGCAGTGAGTCGGGCGAGCAGTACTTC. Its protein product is CASSESGEQYF.

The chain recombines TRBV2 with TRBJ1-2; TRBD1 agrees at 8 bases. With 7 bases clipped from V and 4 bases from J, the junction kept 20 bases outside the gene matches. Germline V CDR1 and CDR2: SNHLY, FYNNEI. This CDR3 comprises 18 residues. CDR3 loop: CASTDRQGLVSVGYGYTF. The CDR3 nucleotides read TGTGCCAGCACCGACAGACAGGGGTTGGTCTCTGTAGGCTATGGCTACACCTTC.

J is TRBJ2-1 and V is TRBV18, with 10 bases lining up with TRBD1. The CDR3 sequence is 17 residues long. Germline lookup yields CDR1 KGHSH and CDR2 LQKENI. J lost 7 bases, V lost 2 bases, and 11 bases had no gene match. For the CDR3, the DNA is TGTGCCAGCTCACCAAATCGCCCGCGGGACAGGGGTAATGAGCAGTTCTTC. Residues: CASSPNRPRDRGNEQFF.

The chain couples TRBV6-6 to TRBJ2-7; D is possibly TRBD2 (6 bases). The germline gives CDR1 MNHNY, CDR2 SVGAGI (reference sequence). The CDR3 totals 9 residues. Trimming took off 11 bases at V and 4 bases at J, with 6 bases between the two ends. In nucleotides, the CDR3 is TGTGCCGCGGGATACGAGCAGTACTTC. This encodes CAAGYEQYF.

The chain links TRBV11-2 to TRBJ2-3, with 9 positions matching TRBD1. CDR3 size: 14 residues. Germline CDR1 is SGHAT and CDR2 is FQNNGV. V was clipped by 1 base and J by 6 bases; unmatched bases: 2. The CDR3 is CASSLVQGADTQYF. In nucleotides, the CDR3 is TGTGCCAGCAGCTTAGTACAGGGGGCGGATACGCAGTATTTT.

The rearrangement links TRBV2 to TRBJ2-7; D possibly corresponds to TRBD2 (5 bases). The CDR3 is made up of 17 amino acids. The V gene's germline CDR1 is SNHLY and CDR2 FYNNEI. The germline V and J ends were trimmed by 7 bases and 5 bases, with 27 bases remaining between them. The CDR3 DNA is TGTGCCAGCAACGGGGTGCCCGGCGGATTAAAAGGCGACGAGCAGTACTTC. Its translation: CASNGVPGGLKGDEQYF.

Here the CDR3 DNA reads TGTGCCAGCAGTTGGAAGACAGGGGGCCGCAATCAGCCCCAGCATTTT. It specifies CASSWKTGGRNQPQHF. V usage is TRBV6-6 and J usage is TRBJ1-5; 10 nucleotides line up with TRBD1. The V gene end was trimmed by 4 bases and the J gene end by 2 bases; junction bases not matched to a gene: 5. Germline V lookup: CDR1 MNHNY, CDR2 SVGAGI (reference sequence). CDR3 size: 16 residues.

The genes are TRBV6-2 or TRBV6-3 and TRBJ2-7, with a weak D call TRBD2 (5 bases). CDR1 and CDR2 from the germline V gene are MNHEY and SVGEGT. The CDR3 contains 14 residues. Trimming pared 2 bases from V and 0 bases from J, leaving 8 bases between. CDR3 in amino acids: CASSYDGSSYEQYF. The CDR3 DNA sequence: TGTGCCAGCAGTTACGATGGGAGCTCCTACGAGCAGTACTTC.

CDR3 region: CASSPGGTNTGELFF. The CDR3, as DNA: TGTGCCAGCAGCCCAGGGGGCACGAACACCGGGGAGCTGTTTTTT. V usage is TRBV6-5 and J usage is TRBJ2-2; 8 bases are shared with TRBD1. The germline V gene has CDR1 MNHEY and CDR2 SVGAGI. With 6 bases clipped from V and 0 bases from J, the junction kept 3 bases outside the gene matches. The CDR3 length is 15 residues.

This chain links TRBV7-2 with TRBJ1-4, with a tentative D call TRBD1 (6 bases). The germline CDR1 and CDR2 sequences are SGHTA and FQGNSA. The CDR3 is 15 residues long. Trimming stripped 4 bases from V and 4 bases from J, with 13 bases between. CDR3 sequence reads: CASSSRGGDNEKLFF. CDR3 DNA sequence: TGTGCCAGCAGCTCAAGGGGGGGTGATAATGAAAAACTGTTTTTT.

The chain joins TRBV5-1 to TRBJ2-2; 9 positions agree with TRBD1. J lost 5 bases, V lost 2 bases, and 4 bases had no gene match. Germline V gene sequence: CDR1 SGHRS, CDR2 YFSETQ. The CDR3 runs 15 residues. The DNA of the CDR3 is TGCGCCAGCAGCTTTACAGGGGGCATTACCGGGGAGCTGTTTTTT. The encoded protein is CASSFTGGITGELFF.

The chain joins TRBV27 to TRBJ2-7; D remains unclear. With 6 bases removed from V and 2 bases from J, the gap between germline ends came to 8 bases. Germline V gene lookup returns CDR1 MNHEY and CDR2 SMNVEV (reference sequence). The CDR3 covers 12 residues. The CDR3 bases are TGTGCCAGCAGCAACAGTCCCTACGAGCAGTACTTC. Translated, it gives CASSNSPYEQYF.

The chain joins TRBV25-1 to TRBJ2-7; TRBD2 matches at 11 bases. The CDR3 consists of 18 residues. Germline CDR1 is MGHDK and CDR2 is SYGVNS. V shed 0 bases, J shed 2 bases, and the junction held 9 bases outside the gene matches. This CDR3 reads CASSEYAVAGGPPYEQYF. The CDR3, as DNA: TGTGCCAGCAGTGAATATGCGGTAGCGGGAGGGCCACCCTACGAGCAGTACTTC.

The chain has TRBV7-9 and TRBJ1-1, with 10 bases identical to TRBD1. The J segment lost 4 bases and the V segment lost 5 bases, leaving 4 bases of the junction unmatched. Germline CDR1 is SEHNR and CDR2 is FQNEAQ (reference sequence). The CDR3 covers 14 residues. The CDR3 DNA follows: TGTGCCAGCAGCCAGGACAGGGGGATCACTGAAGCTTTCTTT. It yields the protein CASSQDRGITEAFF.

The CDR3 DNA follows: TGTGCCAGCAGCCGGGGGATCCTTAATGAAAAACTGTTTTTT. Its translation: CASSRGILNEKLFF. The rearrangement uses TRBV11-2 and TRBJ1-4; TRBD1 is a possible D gene (5 bases). This CDR3 spans 14 amino acids. Per germline, CDR1 SGHAT and CDR2 FQNNGV. V was pared by 5 bases and J by 4 bases, with 11 bases between.

The CDR3 bases are TGCGCCAGCAGCCAAGAACCCCGGGACAGTAACACTGAAGCTTTCTTT. The encoded protein is CASSQEPRDSNTEAFF. The chain combines TRBV4-1 with TRBJ1-1, with 7 bases aligning to TRBD1. V was clipped by 0 bases and J by 2 bases; unmatched bases: 6. Germline V gives CDR1 MGHRA, CDR2 YSYEKL. This CDR3 contains 16 residues.

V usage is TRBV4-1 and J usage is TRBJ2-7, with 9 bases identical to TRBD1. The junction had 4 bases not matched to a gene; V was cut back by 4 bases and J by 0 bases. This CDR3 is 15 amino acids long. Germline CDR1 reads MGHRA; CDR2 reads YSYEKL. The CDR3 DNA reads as TGCGCCAGCAGCCCAGAGGGACAGGGCTCCTACGAGCAGTACTTC. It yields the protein CASSPEGQGSYEQYF.

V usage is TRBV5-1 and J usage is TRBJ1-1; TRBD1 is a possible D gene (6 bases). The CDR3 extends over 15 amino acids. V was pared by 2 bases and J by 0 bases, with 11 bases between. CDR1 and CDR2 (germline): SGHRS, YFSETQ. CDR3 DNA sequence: TGCGCCAGCAGCTTACCCGGACAGATGAACACTGAAGCTTTCTTT. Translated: CASSLPGQMNTEAFF.

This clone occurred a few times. CDR3 sequence reads: CASSPGARNTGELFF. For the CDR3, the DNA is TGTGCCAGCAGCCCAGGGGCCAGGAACACCGGGGAGCTGTTTTTT. The chain has TRBV7-9 and TRBJ2-2; a weak D match, TRBD1 (6 bases). The CDR3 spans 15 residues. Trimming pared 5 bases from V and 1 base from J, leaving 11 bases between. Germline loops: CDR1 SEHNR, CDR2 FQNEAQ (reference sequence).

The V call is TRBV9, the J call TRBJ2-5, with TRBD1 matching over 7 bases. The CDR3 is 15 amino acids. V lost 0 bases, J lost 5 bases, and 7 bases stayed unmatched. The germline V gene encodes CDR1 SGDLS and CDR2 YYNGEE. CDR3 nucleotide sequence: TGTGCCAGCAGCGTAGACAGGGGCGCGCAGGAGACCCAGTACTTC. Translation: CASSVDRGAQETQYF.

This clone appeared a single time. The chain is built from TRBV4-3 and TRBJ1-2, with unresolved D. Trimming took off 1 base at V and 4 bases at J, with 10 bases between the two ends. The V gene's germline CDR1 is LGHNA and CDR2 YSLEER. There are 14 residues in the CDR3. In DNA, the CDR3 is TGCGCCAGCAGCCAAGTTGGGCGGGGCTATGGCTACACCTTC. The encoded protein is CASSQVGRGYGYTF.

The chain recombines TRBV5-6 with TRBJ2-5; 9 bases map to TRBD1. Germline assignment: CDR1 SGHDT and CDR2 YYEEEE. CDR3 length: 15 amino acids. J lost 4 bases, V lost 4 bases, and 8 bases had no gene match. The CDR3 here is CASSLRQGGIETQYF. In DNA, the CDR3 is TGTGCCAGCAGCCTCCGACAGGGGGGGATAGAGACCCAGTACTTC.

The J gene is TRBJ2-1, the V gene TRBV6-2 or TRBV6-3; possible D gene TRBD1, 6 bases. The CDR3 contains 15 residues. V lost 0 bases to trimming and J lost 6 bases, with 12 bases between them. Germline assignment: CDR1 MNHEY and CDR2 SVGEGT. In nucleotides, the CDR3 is TGTGCCAGCAGTTACTCGGTGACAGGTAGCAATGAGCAGTTCTTC. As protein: CASSYSVTGSNEQFF.

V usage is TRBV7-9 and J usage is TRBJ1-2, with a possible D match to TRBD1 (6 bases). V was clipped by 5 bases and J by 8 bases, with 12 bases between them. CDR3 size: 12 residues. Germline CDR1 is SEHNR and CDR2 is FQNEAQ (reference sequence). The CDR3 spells CASSPGVQGYTF. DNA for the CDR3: TGTGCCAGCAGCCCAGGGGTTCAGGGCTACACCTTC.

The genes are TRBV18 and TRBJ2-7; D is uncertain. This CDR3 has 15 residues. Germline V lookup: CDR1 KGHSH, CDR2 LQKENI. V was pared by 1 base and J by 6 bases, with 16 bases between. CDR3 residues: CASSPRLGDPSEQYF. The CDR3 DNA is TGTGCCAGCTCACCACGGCTCGGAGATCCCTCCGAGCAGTACTTC.

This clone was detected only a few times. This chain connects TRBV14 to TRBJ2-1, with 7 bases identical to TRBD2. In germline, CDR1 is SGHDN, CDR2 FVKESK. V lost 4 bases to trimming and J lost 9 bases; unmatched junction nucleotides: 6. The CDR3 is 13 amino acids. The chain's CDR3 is CASSPRREGEQFF. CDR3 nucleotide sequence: TGTGCCAGCAGCCCCCGGAGGGAGGGTGAGCAGTTCTTC.

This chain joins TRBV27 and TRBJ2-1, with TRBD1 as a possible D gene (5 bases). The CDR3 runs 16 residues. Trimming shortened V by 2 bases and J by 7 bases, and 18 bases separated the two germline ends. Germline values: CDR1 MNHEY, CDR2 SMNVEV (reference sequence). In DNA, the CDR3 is TGTGCCAGCAGTTTAGAGGCAGGGATAAACGGGAATGAGCAGTTCTTC. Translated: CASSLEAGINGNEQFF.

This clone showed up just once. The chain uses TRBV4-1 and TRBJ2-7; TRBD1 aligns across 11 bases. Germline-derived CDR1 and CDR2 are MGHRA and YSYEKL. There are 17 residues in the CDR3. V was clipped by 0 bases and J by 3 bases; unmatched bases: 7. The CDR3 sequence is CASSQDFAGQGVYEQYF. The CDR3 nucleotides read TGCGCCAGCAGCCAAGATTTCGCGGGACAGGGGGTCTACGAGCAGTACTTC.

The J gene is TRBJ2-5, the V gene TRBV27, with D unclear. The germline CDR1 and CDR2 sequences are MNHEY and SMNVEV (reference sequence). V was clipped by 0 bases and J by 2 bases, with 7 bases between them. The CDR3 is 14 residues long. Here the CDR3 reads CASSLSQTQETQYF. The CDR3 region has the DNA TGTGCCAGCAGTTTATCGCAAACTCAAGAGACCCAGTACTTC.

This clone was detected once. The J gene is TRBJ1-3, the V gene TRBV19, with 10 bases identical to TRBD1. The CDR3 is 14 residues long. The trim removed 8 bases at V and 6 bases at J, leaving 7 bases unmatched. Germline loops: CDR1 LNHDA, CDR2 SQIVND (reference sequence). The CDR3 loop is CASSKTGGENTIYF. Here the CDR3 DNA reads TGTGCCAGTTCGAAGACAGGGGGCGAAAACACCATATATTTT. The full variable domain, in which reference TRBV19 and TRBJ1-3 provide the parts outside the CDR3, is DGGITQSPKYLFRKEGQNVTLSCEQNLNHDAMYWYRQDPGQGLRLIYYSQIVNDFQKGDIAEGYSVSREKKESFPLTVTSAQKNPTAFYLCASSKTGGENTIYFGEGSWLTVV.

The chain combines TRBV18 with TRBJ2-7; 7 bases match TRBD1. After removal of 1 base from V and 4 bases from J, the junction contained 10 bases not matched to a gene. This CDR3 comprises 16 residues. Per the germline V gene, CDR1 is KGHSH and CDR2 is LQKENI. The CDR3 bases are TGTGCCAGCTCACCACAGGGGACAGTCAGGGGTTACGAGCAGTACTTC. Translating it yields CASSPQGTVRGYEQYF.